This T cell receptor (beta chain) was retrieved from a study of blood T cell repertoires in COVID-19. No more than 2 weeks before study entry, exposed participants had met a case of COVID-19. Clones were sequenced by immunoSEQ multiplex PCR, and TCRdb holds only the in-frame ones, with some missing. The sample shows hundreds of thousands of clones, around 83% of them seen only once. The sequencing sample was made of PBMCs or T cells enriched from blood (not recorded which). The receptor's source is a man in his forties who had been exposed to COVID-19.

The DNA of the CDR3 is TGTGCCAGCAGCGTATTAGCGGCCCCCTACGAGCAGTACTTC. Its protein is CASSVLAAPYEQYF. The chain combines TRBV9 with TRBJ2-7, with D perhaps TRBD2 (6 bases). CDR1 is SGDLS, CDR2 YYNGEE, per germline. This CDR3 has 14 amino acids. V was clipped by 1 base and J by 2 bases, with 10 bases between them. The full variable domain, in which reference TRBV9 and TRBJ2-7 provide the parts outside the CDR3, is DSGVTQTPKHLITATGQRVTLRCSPRSGDLSVYWYQQSLDQGLQFLIQYYNGEERAKGNILERFSAQQFPDLHSELNLSSLELGDSALYFCASSVLAAPYEQYFGPGTRLTVT.